This is a list of T cell receptor beta chains from one sample in a study of blood T cell repertoires in COVID-19. Some clones are missing from TCRdb's copy, which holds only in-frame ones; the method was immunoSEQ multiplex PCR. Here the sample spans around 230,000 clones, roughly nine tenths being singletons. The sequenced sample consisted of PBMCs or T cells enriched from blood (not recorded which). The source is a woman in her twenties or thirties who had recovered from COVID-19. CDR3s include the opening cysteine and the closing phenylalanine or tryptophan. A D gene is named only where the DNA matches it firmly. Size tells how often a clone was seen (once, few, many) or the class of an expanded clone, and some rows leave it out.

v_gene: TRBV7-8
j_gene: TRBJ1-5
d_gene: TRBD1
abundance: .
CDR3nt: TGTGCCAGCAGCACATACAGGGGGCGCAATCAGCCCCAGCATTTT
CDR3aa: CASSTYRGRNQPQHF

v_gene: TRBV13
j_gene: TRBJ2-3
d_gene: TRBD2
abundance: .
CDR3nt: TGTGCCAGCACCGCGGGGGGGGCGGATACGCAGTATTTT
CDR3aa: CASTAGGADTQYF

v_gene: TRBV4-3
j_gene: TRBJ1-1
d_gene: .
abundance: few
CDR3nt: TGCGCCAGCAGCCAAGATACGGACAGTAACACTGAAGCTTTCTTT
CDR3aa: CASSQDTDSNTEAFF

v_gene: TRBV4-3
j_gene: TRBJ2-5
d_gene: TRBD2
abundance: .
CDR3nt: TGCGCCAGCAGCCAGATAGCGGGCGGCGAGACCCAGTACTTC
CDR3aa: CASSQIAGGETQYF

v_gene: TRBV4-3
j_gene: TRBJ2-3
d_gene: TRBD2
abundance: .
CDR3nt: TGCGCCAGCAGCCTTACTAGCGGGGGGGGCGCAGATACGCAGTATTTT
CDR3aa: CASSLTSGGGADTQYF

v_gene: TRBV7-8
j_gene: TRBJ2-5
d_gene: TRBD1
abundance: once
CDR3nt: TGTGCCAGCACCTTTAGACCGGGACAGACTCAAGAGACCCAGTACTTC
CDR3aa: CASTFRPGQTQETQYF

v_gene: TRBV9
j_gene: TRBJ1-2
d_gene: TRBD1
abundance: once
CDR3nt: TGTGCCAGCAGCGTAGGGACAGGCGTTTCATATGGCTACACCTTC
CDR3aa: CASSVGTGVSYGYTF

v_gene: TRBV9
j_gene: TRBJ1-1
d_gene: TRBD1
abundance: .
CDR3nt: TGTGCCAGCAGCCCAGAAGGAGTAGGGGGCCGTATGAACACTGAAGCTTTCTTT
CDR3aa: CASSPEGVGGRMNTEAFF

v_gene: TRBV4-1
j_gene: TRBJ2-1
d_gene: TRBD2
abundance: .
CDR3nt: TGCGCCAGCAGCCACCTAGCGGGGGGGTCAGGTGAGCAGTTCTTC
CDR3aa: CASSHLAGGSGEQFF

v_gene: TRBV3-1/TRBV3-2
j_gene: TRBJ1-6
d_gene: .
abundance: .
CDR3nt: TGTGCCAGCAGCCAAGGGCCCGCCTATAATTCACCCCTCCACTTT
CDR3aa: CASSQGPAYNSPLHF

v_gene: TRBV7-9
j_gene: TRBJ2-3
d_gene: .
abundance: .
CDR3nt: TGTGCCAGCAGCTTAAGGCTCGCCGGGTCCGCAGATACGCAGTATTTT
CDR3aa: CASSLRLAGSADTQYF

v_gene: TRBV4-1
j_gene: TRBJ1-5
d_gene: TRBD1
abundance: few
CDR3nt: TGCGCCAGCAGCCACAGATTGACAGGGGGCAATCAGCCCCAGCATTTT
CDR3aa: CASSHRLTGGNQPQHF

v_gene: TRBV19
j_gene: TRBJ1-5
d_gene: .
abundance: .
CDR3nt: TGTGCCAGTAAACGTGAGGGTGGAAATAGCAATCAGCCCCAGCATTTT
CDR3aa: CASKREGGNSNQPQHF

v_gene: TRBV3-1/TRBV3-2
j_gene: TRBJ2-5
d_gene: TRBD2
abundance: .
CDR3nt: TGTGCCAGCAGCCTCGGGACTAGCGGGGGAAAGACCCAGTACTTC
CDR3aa: CASSLGTSGGKTQYF

v_gene: TRBV6-5
j_gene: TRBJ2-7
d_gene: .
abundance: .
CDR3nt: TGTGCCAGCAGTCCCCAGCGATACTCCTACGAGCAGTACTTC
CDR3aa: CASSPQRYSYEQYF

v_gene: TRBV9
j_gene: TRBJ1-1
d_gene: TRBD1
abundance: .
CDR3nt: TGTGCCAGCAGCTCACAGACAGGGTGGACTGAAGCTTTCTTT
CDR3aa: CASSSQTGWTEAFF

v_gene: TRBV5-1
j_gene: TRBJ2-1
d_gene: TRBD1
abundance: .
CDR3nt: TGCGCCAGCAGTGTGACAGGGGGGGATTCCTACAATGAGCAGTTCTTC
CDR3aa: CASSVTGGDSYNEQFF

v_gene: TRBV11-2
j_gene: TRBJ1-4
d_gene: .
abundance: .
CDR3nt: TGTGCCAGCAGCTTATCTTGGCCTTTCGCAGGGCGGGAAAAACTGTTTTTT
CDR3aa: CASSLSWPFAGREKLFF

v_gene: TRBV25-1
j_gene: TRBJ1-5
d_gene: .
abundance: .
CDR3nt: TGTGCCAGCAGTGACCGGGACATTAGCAATCAGCCCCAGCATTTT
CDR3aa: CASSDRDISNQPQHF

v_gene: TRBV19
j_gene: TRBJ1-6
d_gene: .
abundance: .
CDR3nt: TGTGCCAGTAGTGTAACCCGGAGCTCCTATAATTCACCCCTCCACTTT
CDR3aa: CASSVTRSSYNSPLHF

v_gene: TRBV19
j_gene: TRBJ1-2
d_gene: .
abundance: .
CDR3nt: TGTGCCAGTAGTGATGAATCGGGAGAAACCCTTGTCTATGGCTACACCTTC
CDR3aa: CASSDESGETLVYGYTF

v_gene: TRBV7-3
j_gene: TRBJ2-1
d_gene: .
abundance: .
CDR3nt: TGTGCCAGCAGCCCTACGGGACAAACCTACAATGAGCAGTTCTTC
CDR3aa: CASSPTGQTYNEQFF

v_gene: TRBV6-5
j_gene: TRBJ1-3
d_gene: .
abundance: .
CDR3nt: TGTGCCAGCAGCCTACAGGTCACCTCTGGAAACACCATATATTTT
CDR3aa: CASSLQVTSGNTIYF

v_gene: TRBV5-4
j_gene: TRBJ1-1
d_gene: .
abundance: .
CDR3nt: TGTGCCAGCAGCTCTAGGCCATCGCCGGACACTGAAGCTTTCTTT
CDR3aa: CASSSRPSPDTEAFF

v_gene: TRBV15
j_gene: TRBJ2-5
d_gene: TRBD1
abundance: .
CDR3nt: TGTGCCACCAGTATAGACAGGGGGTTTGGAGAGACCCAGTACTTC
CDR3aa: CATSIDRGFGETQYF

v_gene: TRBV7-9
j_gene: TRBJ1-1
d_gene: TRBD1
abundance: .
CDR3nt: TGTGCCAGCAGCCATATACAGGGGGAAGCTTTCTTT
CDR3aa: CASSHIQGEAFF

v_gene: TRBV5-1
j_gene: TRBJ1-2
d_gene: TRBD1
abundance: .
CDR3nt: TGCGCCAGCAGTTTTGTATGGGACAGGGGCAACTATGGCTACACCTTC
CDR3aa: CASSFVWDRGNYGYTF

v_gene: TRBV7-6
j_gene: TRBJ2-1
d_gene: TRBD1
abundance: .
CDR3nt: TGTGCCAGCAGCTTAGGGACAGGGGTTTCCAATGAGCAGTTCTTC
CDR3aa: CASSLGTGVSNEQFF

v_gene: TRBV7-2
j_gene: TRBJ1-3
d_gene: TRBD1
abundance: once
CDR3nt: TGTGCCAGCAGCTACACCGGGACAGAAGGAAACACCATATATTTT
CDR3aa: CASSYTGTEGNTIYF

v_gene: TRBV7-9
j_gene: TRBJ2-1
d_gene: .
abundance: .
CDR3nt: TGTGCCAGCAGCTTTATCGATGAGCAGTTCTTC
CDR3aa: CASSFIDEQFF

v_gene: TRBV29-1
j_gene: TRBJ1-4
d_gene: TRBD1
abundance: .
CDR3nt: TGCAGCGTTTGGGACAGGGGTGAAGAAAAACTGTTTTTT
CDR3aa: CSVWDRGEEKLFF

v_gene: TRBV4-3
j_gene: TRBJ1-2
d_gene: .
abundance: few
CDR3nt: TGCGCCAGCAGCCAGTCACGAGCTAACTATGGCTACACCTTC
CDR3aa: CASSQSRANYGYTF

v_gene: TRBV2
j_gene: TRBJ1-1
d_gene: .
abundance: .
CDR3nt: TGTGCCAGCAGTGAAGACAGGGACGAGAACACTGAAGCTTTCTTT
CDR3aa: CASSEDRDENTEAFF

v_gene: TRBV4-3
j_gene: TRBJ1-3
d_gene: .
abundance: .
CDR3nt: TGCGCCAGCAGCCCTGGGCAGGGGCGAACTGGAAACACCATATATTTT
CDR3aa: CASSPGQGRTGNTIYF

v_gene: TRBV3-1/TRBV3-2
j_gene: TRBJ1-1
d_gene: .
abundance: .
CDR3nt: TGTGCCAGCAGCCCCCTTCATACGGGGGGTCGAGGGAACACTGAAGCTTTCTTT
CDR3aa: CASSPLHTGGRGNTEAFF

v_gene: TRBV6-5
j_gene: TRBJ1-2
d_gene: TRBD1
abundance: once
CDR3nt: TGTGCCAGCAGTTACTCCGGGACAGGGTGGTATGGCTACACCTTC
CDR3aa: CASSYSGTGWYGYTF

v_gene: TRBV7-2
j_gene: TRBJ1-5
d_gene: .
abundance: .
CDR3nt: TGTGCCAGCAGCGAGTCGGGAGGCAATCAGCCCCAGCATTTT
CDR3aa: CASSESGGNQPQHF

v_gene: TRBV4-3
j_gene: TRBJ1-4
d_gene: .
abundance: .
CDR3nt: TGCGCCAGCAGCCAAGATCTTGGCAGGGTGGCTGAAAAACTGTTTTTT
CDR3aa: CASSQDLGRVAEKLFF

v_gene: TRBV19
j_gene: TRBJ1-1
d_gene: TRBD1
abundance: many
CDR3nt: TGTGCCAGTAAGACAGGGGCGAACACTGAAGCTTTCTTT
CDR3aa: CASKTGANTEAFF

v_gene: TRBV5-1
j_gene: TRBJ2-2
d_gene: TRBD2
abundance: .
CDR3nt: TGCGCCAGCAGCTTGGAGGCTAGCGGTGTGCCCGGGGAGCTGTTTTTT
CDR3aa: CASSLEASGVPGELFF

v_gene: TRBV9
j_gene: TRBJ1-1
d_gene: .
abundance: .
CDR3nt: TGTGCCAGCAGCGTATCCGGGCGGGACACTGAAGCTTTCTTT
CDR3aa: CASSVSGRDTEAFF

v_gene: TRBV11-2
j_gene: TRBJ2-1
d_gene: TRBD2
abundance: .
CDR3nt: TGTGCCAGCAGCTTAGAGCTAGCGGGGGGTGGTGAGCAGTTCTTC
CDR3aa: CASSLELAGGGEQFF

v_gene: TRBV27
j_gene: TRBJ2-5
d_gene: TRBD2
abundance: .
CDR3nt: TGTGCCAGCAGTCCCCGGGGACTAGCGGGGGGGGAGACCCAGTACTTC
CDR3aa: CASSPRGLAGGETQYF

v_gene: TRBV7-8
j_gene: TRBJ2-1
d_gene: .
abundance: .
CDR3nt: TGTGCCAGCAGCTTAGCGGGGATTCCGTCGGGACACAACAATGAGCAGTTCTTC
CDR3aa: CASSLAGIPSGHNNEQFF

v_gene: TRBV9
j_gene: TRBJ1-3
d_gene: .
abundance: .
CDR3nt: TGTGCCAGCAGCGTGCAGGGGACTGGAAACACCATATATTTT
CDR3aa: CASSVQGTGNTIYF

v_gene: TRBV2
j_gene: TRBJ2-3
d_gene: TRBD2
abundance: .
CDR3nt: TGTGCCAGCAACGACCCTAGCGGGGGGGCTGCAGATACGCAGTATTTT
CDR3aa: CASNDPSGGAADTQYF

v_gene: TRBV4-2
j_gene: TRBJ1-2
d_gene: .
abundance: .
CDR3nt: TGTGCCAGCAGCCAAGTCGGTGGGGGGGATGGCTACACCTTC
CDR3aa: CASSQVGGGDGYTF

v_gene: TRBV2
j_gene: TRBJ1-2
d_gene: TRBD1
abundance: .
CDR3nt: TGTGCCAGAGTAGGGACAGGAAGTATGGGTAACTATGGCTACACCTTC
CDR3aa: CARVGTGSMGNYGYTF

v_gene: TRBV6-4
j_gene: TRBJ1-2
d_gene: .
abundance: once
CDR3nt: TGTGCCAGCAGTGACTCAAACAGGCTTGGGAACTATGGCTACACCTTC
CDR3aa: CASSDSNRLGNYGYTF

v_gene: TRBV21-1
j_gene: TRBJ1-3
d_gene: .
abundance: .
CDR3nt: TGTGCCAGCAGCAAAACGGTCTCTGGAAACACCATATATTTT
CDR3aa: CASSKTVSGNTIYF

v_gene: TRBV9
j_gene: TRBJ1-6
d_gene: TRBD1
abundance: few
CDR3nt: TGTGCCAGCAGCGTCCGGGACAGCTCCTATAATTCACCCCTCCACTTT
CDR3aa: CASSVRDSSYNSPLHF

v_gene: TRBV9
j_gene: TRBJ1-2
d_gene: .
abundance: .
CDR3nt: TGTGCCAGCAGCGTCAGGGGTCGGTACACCTTC
CDR3aa: CASSVRGRYTF

v_gene: TRBV25-1
j_gene: TRBJ2-1
d_gene: TRBD1
abundance: .
CDR3nt: TGTGCCAGCAGTGGACAGGGGACCTACAATGAGCAGTTCTTC
CDR3aa: CASSGQGTYNEQFF